Reported below is one T cell receptor (beta chain). This entry is derived from a study of blood T cell repertoires in COVID-19. Study at large: Sources were T cells, B-cell-depleted T cells, or PBMCs; the material itself was cDNA or gDNA.

Repertoires were generated with immunoSEQ multiplex PCR, while TCRdb's copy carries only in-frame clones and drops some. Among about 220,000 clones listed, around 82% were seen once. The CDR3 spans 17 residues. With 3 bases clipped from V and 9 bases from J, the junction kept 12 bases outside the gene matches. Germline V gives CDR1 KGHDR, CDR2 SFDVKD. Specimen: peripheral blood. The rearrangement links TRBV24-1 to TRBJ2-1; 11 positions agree with TRBD2. The source of this sequence is a woman between 40 and 50 years old with active or convalescent COVID-19. CDR3 sequence: CATSDPGLAGGRGEQFF. CDR3 coding DNA: TGTGCCACCAGTGATCCTGGATTAGCGGGAGGGAGGGGTGAGCAGTTCTTC.